This T cell receptor (beta chain) emerged from a study of blood T cell repertoires in COVID-19 (dated by TCRdb to 2020 to 2022). About the study as a whole: Samples from collaborators originated in the United States, Italy and Spain and spanned both the acute and convalescent phases of COVID-19. Where HLA class I and class II types were available, the types were taken from metadata supplied by the sample provider, not from assay-based typing. Subjects who had been exposed to COVID-19, were actively infected with it, or had recovered from it provided the deeply sampled blood TCRbeta repertoires that made up the dataset. A de-identified subject ID, COVID-19 status, age in years and sex were almost always included in the sample metadata. The prospective study material was composed of cDNA or gDNA derived from T cells, B-cell-depleted T cells, or PBMCs. A freely available public database, intended as a resource for researchers studying the immune response to SARS-CoV-2, is where the repertoires were released. The samples were drawn from two sources: the first 160 participants of the ongoing ImmuneRACE study, and approximately 1,300 subjects contributed by 6 global collaborators. Results the study describes overall, beyond this receptor: Clinical and demographic metadata were provided uncurated, with the amount varying by source and participant.

CDR1 and CDR2, per the germline V gene (reference sequence), are LGHDT and YNNKEL. From V the trimming removes 0 bases and from J it removes 8 bases, while the gene matches leave 6 bases of the junction unaccounted for. Counted from cysteine to phenylalanine, this CDR3 has 16 amino acids. Only the CDR3 DNA stays, 48 bases, in frame from base 1. This clone was recorded once. Its antigen is not yet known. Base qualities are not provided; no much larger clone lies one nucleotide away. Another Seattle source contributed samples from volunteer blood donors who had recovered from COVID-19. Each collaborating institution followed its own protocols to collect whole blood in K2EDTA tubes. For TCRbeta analysis, collaborator samples were shipped as frozen whole blood, as isolated PBMCs, or as DNA extracted from either sample type. The immunoSEQ Assay, a bias-controlled multiplex PCR, was used to amplify TCRbeta CDR3 regions from genomic DNA. Processing in the source paper ran as follows. Nucleated cell counts per sample were estimated from amplification of reference gene primers within the assay. To quantify the absolute abundance of each unique TCRbeta CDR3 rearrangement, sequence reads were collapsed and filtered. For each sample, productive Simpson clonality was calculated as the square root of Simpson's diversity index across productive rearrangements. TCRdb re-hosts the immuneACCESS table, in-frame sequences only. Its copies lack some clones; in the studies checked, an unresolved V gene accounts for under half of them, and the cause for the rest is not known. The V and J calls and the clone size are those of that table, but D and trimming were determined from the DNA. Recorded for this sample are 240,000 or so clones; around nine tenths of them occurred a single time. The ten largest clones add up to 0.9% to 1% of the sample.

This TCR came from a woman between 35 and 50 years old who had recovered from COVID-19. Sequences were obtained from peripheral blood. Recombination connected TRBV3-1 (or the pseudogene TRBV3-2) to TRBJ2-1; the junction holds 11 bases that match TRBD2. This receptor has the CDR3 CASSQDRLAGIDEQFF. The sequenced DNA: TGTGCCAGCAGCCAAGACCGACTAGCGGGAATCGATGAGCAGTTCTTC.